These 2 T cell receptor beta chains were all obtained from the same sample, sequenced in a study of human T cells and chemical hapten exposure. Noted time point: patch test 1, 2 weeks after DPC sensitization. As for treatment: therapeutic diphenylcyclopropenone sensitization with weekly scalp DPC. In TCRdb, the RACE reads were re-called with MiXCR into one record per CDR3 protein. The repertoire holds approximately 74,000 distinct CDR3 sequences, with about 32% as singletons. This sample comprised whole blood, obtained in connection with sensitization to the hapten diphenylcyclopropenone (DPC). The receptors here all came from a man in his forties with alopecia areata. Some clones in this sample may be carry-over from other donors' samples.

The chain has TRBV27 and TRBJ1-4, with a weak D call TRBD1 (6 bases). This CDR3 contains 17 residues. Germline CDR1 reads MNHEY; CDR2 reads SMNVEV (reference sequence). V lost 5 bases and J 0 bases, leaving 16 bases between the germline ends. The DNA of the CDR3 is TGTGCCAGCAGTCACAGGGCAGTTAGGTCAACTAATGAAAAACTGTTTTTT. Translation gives CASSHRAVRSTNEKLFF. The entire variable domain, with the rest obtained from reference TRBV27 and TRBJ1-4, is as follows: EAQVTQNPRYLITVTGKKLTVTCSQNMNHEYMSWYRQDPGLGLRQIYYSMNVEVTDKGDVPEGYKVSRKEKRNFPLILESPSPNQTSLYFCASSHRAVRSTNEKLFFGSGTQLSVL.

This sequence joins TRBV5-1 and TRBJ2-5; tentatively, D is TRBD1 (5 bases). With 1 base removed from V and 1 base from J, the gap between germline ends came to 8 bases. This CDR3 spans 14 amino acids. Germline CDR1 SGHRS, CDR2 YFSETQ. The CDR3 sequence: CASSLRGIQETQYF. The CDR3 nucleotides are TGCGCCAGCAGCTTGAGGGGCATCCAAGAGACCCAGTACTTC.